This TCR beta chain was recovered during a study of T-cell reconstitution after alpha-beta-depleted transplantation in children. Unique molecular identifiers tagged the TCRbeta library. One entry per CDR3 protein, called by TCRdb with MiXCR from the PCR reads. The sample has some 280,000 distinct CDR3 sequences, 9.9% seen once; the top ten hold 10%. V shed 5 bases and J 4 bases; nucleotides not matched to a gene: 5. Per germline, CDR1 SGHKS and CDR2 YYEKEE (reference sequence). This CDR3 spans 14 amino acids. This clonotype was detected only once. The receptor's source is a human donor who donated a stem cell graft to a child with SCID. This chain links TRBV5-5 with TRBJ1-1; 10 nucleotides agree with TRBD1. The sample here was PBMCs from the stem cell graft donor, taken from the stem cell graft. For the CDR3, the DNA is TGTGCCAGCAGAGGACAGGGGGTGCTCACTGAAGCTTTCTTT. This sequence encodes CASRGQGVLTEAFF.